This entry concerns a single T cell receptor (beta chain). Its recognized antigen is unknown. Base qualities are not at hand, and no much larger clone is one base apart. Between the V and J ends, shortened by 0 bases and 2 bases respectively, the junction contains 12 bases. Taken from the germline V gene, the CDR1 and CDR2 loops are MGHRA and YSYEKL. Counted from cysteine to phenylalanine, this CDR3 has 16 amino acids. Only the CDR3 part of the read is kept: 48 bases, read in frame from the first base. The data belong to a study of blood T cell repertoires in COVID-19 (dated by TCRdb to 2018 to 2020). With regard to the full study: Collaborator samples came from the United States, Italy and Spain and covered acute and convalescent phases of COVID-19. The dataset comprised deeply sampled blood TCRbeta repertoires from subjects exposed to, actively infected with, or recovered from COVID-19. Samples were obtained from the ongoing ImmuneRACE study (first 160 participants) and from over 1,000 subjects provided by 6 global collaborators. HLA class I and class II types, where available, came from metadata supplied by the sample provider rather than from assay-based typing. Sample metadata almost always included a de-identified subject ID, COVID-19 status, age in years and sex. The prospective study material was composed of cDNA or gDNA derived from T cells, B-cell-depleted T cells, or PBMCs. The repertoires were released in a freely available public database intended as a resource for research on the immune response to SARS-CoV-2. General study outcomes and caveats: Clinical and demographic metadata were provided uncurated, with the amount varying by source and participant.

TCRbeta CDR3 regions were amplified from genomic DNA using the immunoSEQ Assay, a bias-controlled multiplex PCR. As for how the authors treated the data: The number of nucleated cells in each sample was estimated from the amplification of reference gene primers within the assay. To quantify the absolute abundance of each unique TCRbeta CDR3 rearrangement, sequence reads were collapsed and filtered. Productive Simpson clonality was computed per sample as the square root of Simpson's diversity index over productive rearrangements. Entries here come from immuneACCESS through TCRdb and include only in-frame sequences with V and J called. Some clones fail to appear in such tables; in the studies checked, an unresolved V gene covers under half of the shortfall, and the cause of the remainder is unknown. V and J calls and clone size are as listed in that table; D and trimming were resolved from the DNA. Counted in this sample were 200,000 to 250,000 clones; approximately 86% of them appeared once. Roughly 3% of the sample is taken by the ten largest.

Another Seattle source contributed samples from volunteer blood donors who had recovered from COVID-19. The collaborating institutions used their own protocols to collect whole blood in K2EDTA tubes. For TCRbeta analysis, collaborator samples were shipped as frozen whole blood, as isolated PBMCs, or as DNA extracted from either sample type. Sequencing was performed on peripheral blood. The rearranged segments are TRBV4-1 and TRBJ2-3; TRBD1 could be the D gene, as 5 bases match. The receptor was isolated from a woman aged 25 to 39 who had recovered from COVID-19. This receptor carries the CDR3 CASSQDQSTATDTQYF. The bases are TGCGCCAGCAGCCAAGATCAGTCGACAGCCACAGATACGCAGTATTTT.